This TCR beta chain came from a study of CD4+ T cells in melanoma. Findings and caveats of the study: A reported correlation linked neoantigen-specific CD4+ T cells to CD8+, macrophage and B cell function. Diverse differentiation states were reported for melanoma neoantigen-specific CD4+ T cells.

A note on this clone: Its specificity is unknown.

Sequenced by immunoSEQ multiplex PCR; TCRdb stores in-frame clones only, minus some. Altogether 6,800 or so clones are present, about 52% being singletons, with the ten largest covering about 15%. Germline-derived CDR1 and CDR2 are SGHRS and YFSETQ. Trimming shortened V by 0 bases and J by 2 bases, and 5 bases separated the two germline ends. The CDR3 contains 13 residues. The receptor's source is a human donor with melanoma. Sequencing used cells from a culture (not recorded whether cultured in vitro). The V call is TRBV5-1, the J call TRBJ1-1; the D is unclear. CDR3 region: CASSLVLNTEAFF. CDR3 sequence (DNA): TGCGCCAGCAGCTTGGTTTTAAACACTGAAGCTTTCTTT.